A selection of T cell receptor beta chains follows, all from one sample in a study of T cells in Graves' hyperthyroidism and ophthalmopathy. TCRdb re-derived calls from the multiplex PCR reads in MiXCR, one entry per CDR3 protein. The data show about 340,000 distinct CDR3 sequences, around 20% seen once. Material: blood. The receptors shown here come from a woman aged 50 to 60 with Graves' hyperthyroidism. CDR3s include the opening cysteine and the closing phenylalanine or tryptophan. Fields, in order: CDR3 length, clone size, J gene, V gene, D gene, CDR3 DNA, CDR3 protein. D genes are given only for firm matches. Clone size, where shown, is once, few, many, or a class for clones that have expanded.

length: 17; size: NA; J: TRBJ2-3; V: TRBV7-3; D: TRBD1; DNA: TGTGCCAGCAGCTTAGTCGGACAGGGGGGGAGCACAGATACGCAGTATTTT; CDR3: CASSLVGQGGSTDTQYF
length: 15; size: NA; J: TRBJ1-3; V: TRBV28; D: TRBD1; DNA: TGTGCCAGCAGGCATTCAGGGGGGAAAGGAAACACCATATATTTT; CDR3: CASRHSGGKGNTIYF
length: 15; size: many; J: TRBJ2-1; V: TRBV3-1; D: TRBD1; DNA: TGTGCCAGCAGCCAAGTCCCAAGACAGGGCAATGAGCAGTTCTTC; CDR3: CASSQVPRQGNEQFF
length: 13; size: few; J: TRBJ2-3; V: TRBV6-1; D: NA; DNA: TGTGCCAGCAGCCTCCTCCGTGTAGGTACGCAGTATTTT; CDR3: CASSLLRVGTQYF
length: 15; size: NA; J: TRBJ2-1; V: TRBV7-3; D: NA; DNA: TGTGCCAGCAGCTTATGGGGGGGCACCTACAATGAGCAGTTCTTC; CDR3: CASSLWGGTYNEQFF
length: 16; size: NA; J: TRBJ2-2; V: TRBV9; D: NA; DNA: TGTGCCAGCAGCTCACGGACCACGCCGCACACCGGGGAGCTGTTTTTT; CDR3: CASSSRTTPHTGELFF
length: 15; size: few; J: TRBJ2-5; V: TRBV28; D: TRBD2; DNA: TGTGCCAGCAGCCCTCCGCGGGGGGGCGCGGAGACCCAGTACTTC; CDR3: CASSPPRGGAETQYF
length: 14; size: NA; J: TRBJ1-1; V: TRBV28; D: TRBD1; DNA: TGTGCCAGCAGAGTCGACAGGGTGAACACTGAAGCTTTCTTT; CDR3: CASRVDRVNTEAFF
length: 14; size: NA; J: TRBJ2-7; V: TRBV19; D: NA; DNA: TGTGCCAGTAGTCCCCCCGGCCGCCCCTACGAGCAGTACTTC; CDR3: CASSPPGRPYEQYF
length: 14; size: NA; J: TRBJ1-5; V: TRBV19; D: NA; DNA: TGTGCCAGTAGTCAACGACACCTCAATCAGCCCCAGCATTTT; CDR3: CASSQRHLNQPQHF
length: 17; size: many; J: TRBJ2-6; V: TRBV11-3; D: NA; DNA: TGTGCCAGCAGCTTAGTAGACAGTTCCTCTGGGGCCAACGTCCTGACTTTC; CDR3: CASSLVDSSSGANVLTF
length: 15; size: few; J: TRBJ2-3; V: TRBV2; D: TRBD1; DNA: TGTGCCAGCAGTGATCCGGGACAGCCTACAGATACGCAGTATTTT; CDR3: CASSDPGQPTDTQYF
length: 16; size: NA; J: TRBJ2-1; V: TRBV6-4; D: TRBD2; DNA: TGTGCCAGCAGTGCCCTGGGACTAGCGGGAAACAATGAGCAGTTCTTC; CDR3: CASSALGLAGNNEQFF
length: 17; size: once; J: TRBJ2-3; V: TRBV5-8; D: TRBD2; DNA: TGTGCCAGCAGCTTGGGGGGTACTAGCGGGGGCACAGATACGCAGTATTTT; CDR3: CASSLGGTSGGTDTQYF
length: 13; size: few; J: TRBJ1-4; V: TRBV10-2; D: TRBD1; DNA: TGCGCCAGCAGTAGCAGGGGGAGTGAAAAACTGTTTTTT; CDR3: CASSSRGSEKLFF
length: 14; size: NA; J: TRBJ2-5; V: TRBV7-2; D: NA; DNA: TGTGCCAGCAGCCCCGGTCATGGTGGGGAGACCCAGTACTTC; CDR3: CASSPGHGGETQYF
length: 13; size: many; J: TRBJ1-1; V: TRBV6-1; D: TRBD1; DNA: TGTGCCACCAGGGACAGGGCAAACACTGAAGCTTTCTTT; CDR3: CATRDRANTEAFF
length: 15; size: many; J: TRBJ1-1; V: TRBV13; D: NA; DNA: TGTGCCAGCAGCGAGCGAGGTTGGGGGAGGGCTGAAGCTTTCTTT; CDR3: CASSERGWGRAEAFF
length: 15; size: NA; J: TRBJ2-7; V: TRBV27; D: TRBD2; DNA: TGTGCCAGCAGCCTAGCGGGATCCCTAGGGTACGAGCAGTACTTC; CDR3: CASSLAGSLGYEQYF
length: 16; size: NA; J: TRBJ1-6; V: TRBV5-4; D: TRBD1; DNA: TGTGCCAGCAGCTCGCCGGACAGGGGGCGAAATTCACCCCTCCACTTT; CDR3: CASSSPDRGRNSPLHF
length: 15; size: many; J: TRBJ2-1; V: TRBV6-1; D: NA; DNA: TGTGCCAGCAGTGAGGAGGGGTCCTCCTACAATGAGCAGTTCTTC; CDR3: CASSEEGSSYNEQFF
length: 15; size: few; J: TRBJ2-6; V: TRBV28; D: NA; DNA: TGTGCCAGCAGTTTAATACAAACCGGGGCCAACGTCCTGACTTTC; CDR3: CASSLIQTGANVLTF
length: 14; size: NA; J: TRBJ1-2; V: TRBV3-1; D: NA; DNA: TGTGCCAGCAGCCGGGAACAGGGAATTGGTGGCTACACCTTC; CDR3: CASSREQGIGGYTF
length: 16; size: many; J: TRBJ1-2; V: TRBV5-1; D: TRBD1; DNA: TGCGCCAGCAGCACCCCCGGGACAGGACGGGGCTATGGCTACACCTTC; CDR3: CASSTPGTGRGYGYTF
length: 16; size: few; J: TRBJ2-1; V: TRBV20-1; D: TRBD2; DNA: TGCAGTGCTAGGGTGTGGGTGGCGGGAGGGCCTAATGAGCAGTTCTTC; CDR3: CSARVWVAGGPNEQFF
length: 15; size: NA; J: TRBJ1-6; V: TRBV7-9; D: NA; DNA: TGTGCCAGCAGCGTATCCGGGACGCCGTATTCACCCCTCCACTTT; CDR3: CASSVSGTPYSPLHF
length: 15; size: NA; J: TRBJ2-2; V: TRBV30; D: TRBD1; DNA: TGTGCCTGGAGTGGCGGACAGGGGACCACCGGGGAGCTGTTTTTT; CDR3: CAWSGGQGTTGELFF
length: 15; size: many; J: TRBJ1-5; V: TRBV28; D: NA; DNA: TGTGCCAGCAACCGAGGGGGGAATAGCAATCAGCCCCAGCATTTT; CDR3: CASNRGGNSNQPQHF
length: 14; size: NA; J: TRBJ1-4; V: TRBV9; D: NA; DNA: TGTGCCAGCAGCGTTGGTGGACCTAATGAAAAACTGTTTTTT; CDR3: CASSVGGPNEKLFF
length: 13; size: NA; J: TRBJ2-7; V: TRBV19; D: NA; DNA: TGTGCCAGTAGTATGGACATCGATTACGAGCAGTACTTC; CDR3: CASSMDIDYEQYF
length: 13; size: NA; J: TRBJ2-2; V: TRBV6-1; D: NA; DNA: TGTGCCTCCTCGGGACTCTGGGCCGGGGAGCTGTTTTTT; CDR3: CASSGLWAGELFF
length: 13; size: many; J: TRBJ2-7; V: TRBV11-2; D: NA; DNA: TGTGCCAGCAGCTTGGGGGTCCCCTACGAGCAGTACTTC; CDR3: CASSLGVPYEQYF
length: 15; size: many; J: TRBJ2-5; V: TRBV20-1; D: TRBD2; DNA: TGCAGTGCTAGAGATCCTAGCGGGAGGGGAGAGACCCAGTACTTC; CDR3: CSARDPSGRGETQYF
length: 18; size: many; J: TRBJ2-7; V: TRBV28; D: NA; DNA: TGTGCCAGCAGTTTATTATGGGGGTCGGGAAAAGGGGTCTACGAGCAGTACTTC; CDR3: CASSLLWGSGKGVYEQYF
length: 13; size: many; J: TRBJ2-3; V: TRBV5-1; D: NA; DNA: TGCGCCAGCAGCGCACCCCGGGTAGCTACGCAGTATTTT; CDR3: CASSAPRVATQYF
length: 17; size: few; J: TRBJ2-7; V: TRBV14; D: NA; DNA: TGTGCCAGCAGCCAAGGACTCTTCAGGGCTTCCTCCTACGAGCAGTACTTC; CDR3: CASSQGLFRASSYEQYF
length: 13; size: once; J: TRBJ1-4; V: TRBV20-1; D: NA; DNA: TGCAGTGCTGCAGGGGTTCCTAATGAAAAACTGTTTTTT; CDR3: CSAAGVPNEKLFF
length: 13; size: few; J: TRBJ1-2; V: TRBV20-1; D: NA; DNA: TGCACCGCTCCCCCAACAGGGAACTATGGCTACACCTTC; CDR3: CTAPPTGNYGYTF
length: 16; size: NA; J: TRBJ2-1; V: TRBV4-1; D: NA; DNA: TGCGCCAGCCAAAACACCTTAGCGGTTTCCTACAATGAGCAGTTCTTC; CDR3: CASQNTLAVSYNEQFF
length: 17; size: many; J: TRBJ1-5; V: TRBV28; D: NA; DNA: TGTGCCAGCAGTTTACCCCTTGGGGACGGATACAATCAGCCCCAGCATTTT; CDR3: CASSLPLGDGYNQPQHF
length: 18; size: few; J: TRBJ2-2; V: TRBV19; D: TRBD1; DNA: TGTGCCAGTAGTATGCCCCTCGGTGGACAGGGGAAGACCGGGGAGCTGTTTTTT; CDR3: CASSMPLGGQGKTGELFF
length: 15; size: NA; J: TRBJ2-7; V: TRBV7-2; D: NA; DNA: TGTGCCAGCAGTTTAGTAGGGGACTTGCCCTACGAGCAGTACTTC; CDR3: CASSLVGDLPYEQYF
length: 13; size: few; J: TRBJ2-5; V: TRBV24-1; D: NA; DNA: TGTGCCACCAGCACTAGTTCCCTGGAGACCCAGTACTTC; CDR3: CATSTSSLETQYF
length: 18; size: many; J: TRBJ1-1; V: TRBV7-9; D: TRBD1; DNA: TGTGCCAGCAGCCTGACCGGGACAGGGCCTTACAGGAACACTGAAGCTTTCTTT; CDR3: CASSLTGTGPYRNTEAFF
length: 13; size: NA; J: TRBJ1-1; V: TRBV12-3/TRBV12-4; D: TRBD1; DNA: TGTGCCAGCAGTTTAGATCAGGGACAGAGAGCTTTCTTT; CDR3: CASSLDQGQRAFF
length: 14; size: NA; J: TRBJ1-2; V: TRBV2; D: NA; DNA: TGTGCCAGCAGGGGAGGCGGGCCCAACTATGGCTACACCTTC; CDR3: CASRGGGPNYGYTF
length: 13; size: many; J: TRBJ2-3; V: TRBV11-2; D: NA; DNA: TGTGCCAGCAGCTTAACTAGCAAAGATACGCAGTATTTT; CDR3: CASSLTSKDTQYF